Listed here are 5 T cell receptor beta chains from one sample, sequenced in a study of cytomegalovirus exposure and HLA in healthy donors. 60 Vbeta and 13 Jbeta primers were used in PCR. Some clones are missing from TCRdb's copy, which holds only in-frame ones; the method was immunoSEQ multiplex PCR. The data show approximately 160,000 clones, roughly four fifths seen once. The sample comprised PBMCs. These receptors originate from a man aged 18-30 years in good health and CMV-seronegative.

This sequence joins TRBV7-9 and TRBJ1-2; D uncertain. There are 13 residues in the CDR3. From germline, CDR1 is SEHNR and CDR2 FQNEAQ (reference sequence). The V gene lost 5 bases and the J gene lost 2 bases, with 9 bases spanning the gap. CDR3 nucleotide sequence: TGTGCCAGCAGCAGTCAGAACAACTATGGCTACACCTTC. It yields the protein CASSSQNNYGYTF.

The chain joins TRBV5-1 to TRBJ2-5; the D gene is possibly TRBD1 (6 bases). The germline V gene has CDR1 SGHRS and CDR2 YFSETQ. Trimming stripped 3 bases from V and 5 bases from J, with 14 bases between. This CDR3 region has 14 residues. CDR3 region: CASSWTVAWETQYF. CDR3 DNA sequence: TGCGCCAGCAGCTGGACAGTTGCATGGGAGACCCAGTACTTC.

This clone is a singleton in its sample. This chain uses TRBV6-4 with TRBJ1-6; D is perhaps TRBD1 (6 bases). Germline CDR1 MRHNA, CDR2 SNTAGT. Trimming took 10 bases from V and 2 from J, leaving 15 bases between them. The CDR3 has 15 residues. The CDR3 region has the DNA TGTGCCATAAATACAGGGTGCGCCTATAATTCACCCCTCCACTTT. It yields the protein CAINTGCAYNSPLHF.

The genes are TRBV15 and TRBJ1-5; D is ambiguous. CDR3 size: 15 residues. V lost 0 bases and J lost 1, with 7 bases in between. Germline lookup yields CDR1 LNHNV and CDR2 YYDKDF (reference sequence). DNA for the CDR3: TGTGCCACCAGCAGAGATTCAGGAAGCAATCAGCCCCAGCATTTT. Its translation: CATSRDSGSNQPQHF.

This chain links TRBV5-6 with TRBJ2-7; D perhaps matches TRBD2 (6 bases). Trimming pared 4 bases from V and 2 bases from J, leaving 10 bases between. Germline loops: CDR1 SGHDT, CDR2 YYEEEE. The CDR3 totals 13 residues. This CDR3 reads CASSPGGAYEQYF. DNA of the CDR3: TGTGCCAGCAGCCCCGGGGGTGCCTACGAGCAGTACTTC.